Presented here are 14 T cell receptor beta chains from one specimen sequenced in a study of long-term antiretroviral therapy in people with HIV. An immunoSEQ assay, version v3.0, was performed at survey level. Some clones are missing from TCRdb's copy, which holds only in-frame ones; the method was immunoSEQ multiplex PCR. The profile shows approximately 18,000 clones, roughly 80% of them singletons. The specimen comprised unsorted PBMCs, sampled 2.3 years after starting antiretroviral therapy. Receptor source: a woman aged 35 to 49 with HIV.

The chain uses TRBV2 and TRBJ1-5; no definite D call. Trimming removed 4 bases from V and 11 bases from J, with 9 bases in between. CDR1 and CDR2 (germline): SNHLY, FYNNEI. The CDR3 is 11 residues long. The CDR3 nucleotides read TGTGCCAGCAGTGTTGAGGAAGCCCAGCATTTT. Protein: CASSVEEAQHF.

The chain couples TRBV5-1 to TRBJ2-1; 9 positions match TRBD1. V lost 5 bases to trimming and J lost 8 bases; unmatched junction nucleotides: 8. Per the germline V gene, CDR1 is SGHRS and CDR2 is YFSETQ. The CDR3 has 14 amino acids. CDR3 sequence reads: CASRGGTGFDEQFF. DNA for the CDR3: TGCGCCAGCAGGGGGGGGACAGGGTTTGATGAGCAGTTCTTC.

This clone was counted between two and nine times. This rearrangement joins TRBV5-8 to TRBJ2-7, with D uncertain. Trimming took 0 bases from V and 2 from J, leaving 9 bases between them. This CDR3 is built from 14 residues. CDR1 and CDR2 from the germline V gene are SGHTS and YDEGEE. CDR3 protein: CASSLGSRPYEQYF. The CDR3 nucleotides read TGTGCCAGCAGCTTGGGAAGCCGCCCCTACGAGCAGTACTTC.

The chain is built from TRBV7-2 and TRBJ2-7; D gene ambiguous. From germline, CDR1 is SGHTA and CDR2 FQGNSA. The CDR3 is made up of 13 amino acids. Trimming stripped 3 bases from V and 2 bases from J, with 8 bases between. As DNA, the CDR3 is TGTGCCAGCAGCTTCGGGCCTACCTACGAGCAGTACTTC. It encodes CASSFGPTYEQYF.

The V gene is TRBV5-1, the J gene TRBJ2-2; tentative D call: TRBD2 (6 bases). Trimming removed 4 bases from V and 6 bases from J, with 16 bases in between. The CDR3 extends over 15 amino acids. Germline V gives CDR1 SGHRS, CDR2 YFSETQ. Here the CDR3 reads CASSPRDFPAGELFF. The CDR3 bases are TGCGCCAGCAGCCCGAGGGACTTCCCCGCCGGGGAGCTGTTTTTT. Supplemented by reference TRBV5-1 and TRBJ2-2, the full variable domain reads KAGVTQTPRYLIKTRGQQVTLSCSPISGHRSVSWYQQTPGQGLQFLFEYFSETQRNKGNFPGRFSGRQFSNSRSEMNVSTLELGDSALYLCASSPRDFPAGELFFGEGSRLTVL.

This clone appeared a single time. The chain has TRBV11-3 and TRBJ2-5; a weak D match, TRBD2 (5 bases). Germline V CDR1 and CDR2: SGHNT, YENEEA. The CDR3 extends over 16 amino acids. Trimming cost V 4 bases and J 2 bases, with 17 bases left between them. DNA of the CDR3: TGTGCCAGCAGCTGCCAGGCGGGCCCCATTCAAGAGACCCAGTACTTC. Its protein is CASSCQAGPIQETQYF. Full variable domain (missing parts from reference TRBV11-3 and TRBJ2-5): EAGVVQSPRYKIIEKKQPVAFWCNPISGHNTLYWYLQNLGQGPELLIRYENEEAVDDSQLPKDRFSAERLKGVDSTLKIQPAELGDSAVYLCASSCQAGPIQETQYFGPGTRLLVL.

J is TRBJ1-2 and V is TRBV5-1, with TRBD1 matching 7 bases. The CDR3 has 15 amino acids. Germline lookup yields CDR1 SGHRS and CDR2 YFSETQ. V was clipped by 5 bases and J by 7 bases; unmatched bases: 14. In nucleotides, the CDR3 is TGCGCCAGCAGTCGGTCTACAGGGGACACTTCTGGCTACACCTTC. This codes for CASSRSTGDTSGYTF.

The chain carries TRBV4-2 and TRBJ1-4; D may be TRBD1 (5 bases). CDR1 is LGHNA, CDR2 YNFKEQ, per germline. There are 15 residues in the CDR3. V was clipped by 1 base and J by 7 bases, with 13 bases between them. The CDR3 DNA follows: TGTGCCAGCAGCCAAGTTCAGGGAGAGGGTGAAAAACTGTTTTTT. Protein product: CASSQVQGEGEKLFF.

This rearrangement joins TRBV7-6 to TRBJ2-7; D possibly uses TRBD1 or TRBD2 (6 bases each). CDR3 length equals 15 residues. Per germline, CDR1 SGHVS and CDR2 FNYEAQ. The V gene lost 2 bases and the J gene lost 7 bases, with 18 bases spanning the gap. The CDR3 DNA is TGTGCCAGCAGCTTAATACAGGGAGGTAAGGAGGAGCAGTACTTC. Residues: CASSLIQGGKEEQYF.

CDR3 nucleotides: TGTGCCATTGGTTTGGGTCACAGGGTTTCTGGCACAGATACGCAGTATTTT. It codes for CAIGLGHRVSGTDTQYF. The chain couples TRBV10-3 to TRBJ2-3; D is perhaps TRBD1 (6 bases). V lost 9 bases and J 1 base, leaving 23 bases between the germline ends. Germline V gene data show CDR1 as ENHRY and CDR2 as SYGVKD. The CDR3 length is 17 residues.

The chain carries TRBV5-1 and TRBJ2-7, with TRBD1 matching over 7 bases. This CDR3 has 15 amino acids. After removal of 4 bases from V and 5 bases from J, the junction contained 12 bases not matched to a gene. Germline-derived CDR1 and CDR2 are SGHRS and YFSETQ. CDR3 in DNA: TGCGCCAGCAGCCTGGGGGACAGTCAGTACCACGAGCAGTACTTC. Protein: CASSLGDSQYHEQYF.

There are a few counts of this clone. The J gene is TRBJ1-6, the V gene TRBV19; D not certain. Per germline, CDR1 LNHDA and CDR2 SQIVND (reference sequence). Trimming stripped 7 bases from V and 6 bases from J, with 10 bases between. There are 13 residues in the CDR3. The CDR3 protein is CASMGLVNSPLHF. The CDR3 DNA sequence: TGTGCCAGTATGGGTTTAGTTAATTCACCCCTCCACTTT.

The chain has TRBV15 and TRBJ2-7; D might be TRBD1 (6 bases). The germline V gene has CDR1 LNHNV and CDR2 YYDKDF (reference sequence). This CDR3 region has 13 residues. Trimming stripped 5 bases from V and 4 bases from J, with 12 bases between. CDR3 in amino acids: CATSLRGGYEQYF. CDR3 DNA sequence: TGTGCCACCAGCCTCAGAGGGGGTTACGAGCAGTACTTC.

The chain recombines TRBV9 with TRBJ2-3; 11 nucleotides align to TRBD2. The CDR3 runs to 22 residues. Germline-derived CDR1 and CDR2 are SGDLS and YYNGEE. Trimming removed 2 bases from V and 2 bases from J; junction bases left unmatched: 22. The chain's CDR3 is CASSVPLPGTSGPLPNTDTQYF. CDR3 nucleotide sequence: TGTGCCAGCAGCGTCCCTCTTCCCGGGACTAGCGGTCCCCTCCCAAACACAGATACGCAGTATTTT.